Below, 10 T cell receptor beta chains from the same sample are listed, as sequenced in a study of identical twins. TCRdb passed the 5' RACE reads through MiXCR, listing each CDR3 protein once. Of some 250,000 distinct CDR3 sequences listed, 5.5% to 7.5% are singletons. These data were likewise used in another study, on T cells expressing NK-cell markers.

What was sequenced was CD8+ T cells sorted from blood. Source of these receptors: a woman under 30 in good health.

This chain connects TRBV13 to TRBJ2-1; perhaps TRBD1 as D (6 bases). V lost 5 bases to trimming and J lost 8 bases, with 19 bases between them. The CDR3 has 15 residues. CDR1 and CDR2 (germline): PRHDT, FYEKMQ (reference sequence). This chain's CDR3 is CASSPSDGPGDEQFF. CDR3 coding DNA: TGTGCCAGCAGCCCCTCCGATGGGCCAGGGGATGAGCAGTTCTTC.

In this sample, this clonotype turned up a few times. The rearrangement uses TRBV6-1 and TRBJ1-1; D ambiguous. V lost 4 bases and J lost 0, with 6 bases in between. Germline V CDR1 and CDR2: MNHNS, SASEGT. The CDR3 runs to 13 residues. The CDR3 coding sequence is TGTGCCAGCAGTGCAGCCATGAACACTGAAGCTTTCTTT. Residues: CASSAAMNTEAFF.

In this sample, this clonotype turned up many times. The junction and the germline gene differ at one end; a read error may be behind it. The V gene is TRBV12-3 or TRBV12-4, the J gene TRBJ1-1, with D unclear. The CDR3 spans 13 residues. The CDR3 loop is CASSLVGGTEAFF. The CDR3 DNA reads TGTGCCAGCAGCTTAGTCGGTGGCACTGAAGCTTTCTTT.

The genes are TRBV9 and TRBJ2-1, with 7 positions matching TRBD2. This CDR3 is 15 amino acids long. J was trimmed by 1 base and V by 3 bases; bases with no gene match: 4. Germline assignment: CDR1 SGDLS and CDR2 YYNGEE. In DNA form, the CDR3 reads TGTGCCAGCAGCGCCGCTAGCGGTTCCTACAATGAGCAGTTCTTC. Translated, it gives CASSAASGSYNEQFF.

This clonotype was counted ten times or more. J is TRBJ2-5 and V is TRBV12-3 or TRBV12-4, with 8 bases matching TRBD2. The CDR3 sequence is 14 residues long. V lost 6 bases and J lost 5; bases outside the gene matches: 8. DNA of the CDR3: TGTGCCAGCAGCGGAGGAACGGGAGGGGAGACCCAGTACTTC. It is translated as CASSGGTGGETQYF.

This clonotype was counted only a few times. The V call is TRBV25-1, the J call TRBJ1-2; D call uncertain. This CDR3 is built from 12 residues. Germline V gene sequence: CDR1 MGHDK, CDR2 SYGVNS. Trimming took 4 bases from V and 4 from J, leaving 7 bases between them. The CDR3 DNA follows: TGTGCCAGCAGTGGCGGACCCTATGGCTACACCTTC. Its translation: CASSGGPYGYTF.

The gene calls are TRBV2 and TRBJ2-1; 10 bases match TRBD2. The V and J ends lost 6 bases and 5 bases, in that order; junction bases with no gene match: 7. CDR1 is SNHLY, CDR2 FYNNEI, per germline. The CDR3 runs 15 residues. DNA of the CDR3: TGTGCCAGCAGCGGGAACGGACTAGCGGACAATGAGCAGTTCTTC. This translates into CASSGNGLADNEQFF. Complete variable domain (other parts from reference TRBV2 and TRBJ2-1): EPEVTQTPSHQVTQMGQEVILRCVPISNHLYFYWYRQILGQKVEFLVSFYNNEISEKSEIFDDQFSVERPDGSNFTLKIRSTKLEDSAMYFCASSGNGLADNEQFFGPGTRLTVL.

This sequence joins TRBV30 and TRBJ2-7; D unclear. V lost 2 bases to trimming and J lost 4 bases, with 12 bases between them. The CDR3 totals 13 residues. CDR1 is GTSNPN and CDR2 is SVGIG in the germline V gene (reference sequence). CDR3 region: CAWSPGLDYEQYF. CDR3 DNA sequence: TGTGCCTGGAGTCCGGGTCTTGATTACGAGCAGTACTTC.

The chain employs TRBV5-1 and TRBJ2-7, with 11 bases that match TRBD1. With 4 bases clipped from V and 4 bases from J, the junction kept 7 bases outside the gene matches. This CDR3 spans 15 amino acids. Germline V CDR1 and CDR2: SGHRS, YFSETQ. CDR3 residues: CASSIWTGGFYEQYF. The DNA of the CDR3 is TGCGCCAGCAGCATTTGGACAGGGGGCTTTTACGAGCAGTACTTC.

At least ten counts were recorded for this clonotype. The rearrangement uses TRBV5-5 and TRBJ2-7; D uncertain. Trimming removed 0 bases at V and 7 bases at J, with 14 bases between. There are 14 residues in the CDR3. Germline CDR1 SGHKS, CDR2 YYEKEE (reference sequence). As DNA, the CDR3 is TGTGCCAGCAGCTTGGCGAGGTCGTCAGCAGAGCAGTACTTC. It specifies CASSLARSSAEQYF.